The present T cell receptor (beta chain) was sequenced within a study of post-analysis software for immune sequencing data. Study results and caveats: Patients carried a handful of TRBV segments more frequently than controls did, and TRBV5-6, TRBV5-1 and TRBV20-1 were among them.

In regard to this clonotype: Its antigen is as yet unknown.

V was clipped by 5 bases and J by 2 bases; unmatched bases: 7. CDR1 MNHEY and CDR2 SMNVEV come from the germline V gene (reference sequence). CDR3 length: 15 residues. cDNA libraries for TCR beta contained unique molecular identifiers. In TCRdb, the PCR reads were re-called with MiXCR into one record per CDR3 protein. The table shows about 150,000 distinct CDR3 sequences, with around 30% occurring only once. The clonotype comes from a girl between 10 and 17 years old with multiple sclerosis. V and J are TRBV27 and TRBJ2-3, with 7 bases lining up with TRBD2. The sequencing sample was made of blood. The CDR3 sequence: CASSPLAVTTDTQYF. The CDR3 nucleotides read TGTGCCAGCAGTCCCCTAGCGGTTACCACAGATACGCAGTATTTT.